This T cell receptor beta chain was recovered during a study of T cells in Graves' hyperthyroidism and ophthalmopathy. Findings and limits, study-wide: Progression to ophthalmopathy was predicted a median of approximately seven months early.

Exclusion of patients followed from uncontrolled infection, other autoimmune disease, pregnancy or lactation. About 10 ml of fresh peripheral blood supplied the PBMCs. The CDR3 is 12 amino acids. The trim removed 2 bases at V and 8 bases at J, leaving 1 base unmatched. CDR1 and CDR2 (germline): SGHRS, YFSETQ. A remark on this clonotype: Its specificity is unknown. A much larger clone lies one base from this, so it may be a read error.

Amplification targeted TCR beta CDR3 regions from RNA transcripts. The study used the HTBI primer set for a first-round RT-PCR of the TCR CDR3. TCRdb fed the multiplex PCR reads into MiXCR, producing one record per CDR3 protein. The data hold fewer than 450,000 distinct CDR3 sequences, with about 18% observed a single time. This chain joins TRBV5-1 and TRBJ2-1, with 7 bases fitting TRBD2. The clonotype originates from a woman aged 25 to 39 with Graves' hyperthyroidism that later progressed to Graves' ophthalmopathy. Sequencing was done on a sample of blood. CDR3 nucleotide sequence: TGCGCCAGCAGCTTCGCGGGGGATGAGCAGTTCTTC. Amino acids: CASSFAGDEQFF.